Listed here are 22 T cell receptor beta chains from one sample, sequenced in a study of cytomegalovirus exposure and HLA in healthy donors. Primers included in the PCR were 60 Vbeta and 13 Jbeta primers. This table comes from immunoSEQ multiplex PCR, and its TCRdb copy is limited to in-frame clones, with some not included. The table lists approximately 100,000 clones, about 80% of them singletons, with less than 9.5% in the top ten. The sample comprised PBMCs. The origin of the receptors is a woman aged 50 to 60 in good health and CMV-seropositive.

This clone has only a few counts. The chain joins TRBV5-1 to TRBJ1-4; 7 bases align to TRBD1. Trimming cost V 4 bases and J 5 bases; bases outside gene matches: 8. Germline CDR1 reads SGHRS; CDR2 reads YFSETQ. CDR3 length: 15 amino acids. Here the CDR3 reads CASSPPGGGNEKLFF. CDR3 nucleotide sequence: TGCGCCAGCAGCCCGCCAGGGGGAGGCAATGAAAAACTGTTTTTT.

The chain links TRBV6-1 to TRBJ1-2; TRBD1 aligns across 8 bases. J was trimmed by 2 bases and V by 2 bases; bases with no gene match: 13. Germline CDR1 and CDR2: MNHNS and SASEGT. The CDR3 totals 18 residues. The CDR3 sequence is CASSELRGQGAINYGYTF. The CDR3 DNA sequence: TGTGCCAGCAGTGAATTGAGGGGGCAGGGGGCGATAAACTATGGCTACACCTTC.

The CDR3 bases are TGCGCCAGCAGCTTGGGGGGGGAGGACAGGGGTATGGATACGCAGTATTTT. As protein: CASSLGGEDRGMDTQYF. This chain uses TRBV5-1 with TRBJ2-3; 9 positions agree with TRBD1. Germline V lookup: CDR1 SGHRS, CDR2 YFSETQ. V dropped 0 bases and J dropped 6; count of bases not matched to a gene: 11. This CDR3 comprises 17 residues.

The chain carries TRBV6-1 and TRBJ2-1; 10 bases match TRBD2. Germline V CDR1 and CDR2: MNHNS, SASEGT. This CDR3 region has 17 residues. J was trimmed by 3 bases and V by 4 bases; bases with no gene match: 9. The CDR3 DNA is TGTGCCAGCAGTGGTCCGGGACTAGCGACATTCTACAATGAGCAGTTCTTC. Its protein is CASSGPGLATFYNEQFF.

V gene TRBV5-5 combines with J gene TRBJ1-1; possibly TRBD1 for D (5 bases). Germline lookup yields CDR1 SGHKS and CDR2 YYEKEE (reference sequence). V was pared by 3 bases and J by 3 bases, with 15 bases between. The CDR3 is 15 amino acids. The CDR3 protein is CASSSAPTAYTEAFF. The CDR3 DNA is TGTGCCAGCAGCTCAGCCCCGACAGCCTACACTGAAGCTTTCTTT.

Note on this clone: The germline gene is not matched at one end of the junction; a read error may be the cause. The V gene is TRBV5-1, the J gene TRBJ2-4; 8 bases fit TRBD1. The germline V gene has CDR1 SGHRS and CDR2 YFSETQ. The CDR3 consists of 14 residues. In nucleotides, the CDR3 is TGCGCCAGCAGCCCGACAGGGGATGGGAACAGTCAGTACTTC. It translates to CASSPTGDGNSQYF.

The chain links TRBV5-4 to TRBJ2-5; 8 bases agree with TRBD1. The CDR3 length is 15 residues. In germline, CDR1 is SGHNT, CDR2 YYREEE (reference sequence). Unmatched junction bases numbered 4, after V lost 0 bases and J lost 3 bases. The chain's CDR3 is CASSLDATGEETQYF. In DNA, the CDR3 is TGTGCCAGCAGCTTGGATGCGACAGGGGAAGAGACCCAGTACTTC.

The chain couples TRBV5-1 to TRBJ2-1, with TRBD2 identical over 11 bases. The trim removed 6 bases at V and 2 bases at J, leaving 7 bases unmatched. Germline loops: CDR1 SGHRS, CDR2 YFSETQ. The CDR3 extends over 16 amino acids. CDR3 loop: CASTLGTSGPYNEQFF. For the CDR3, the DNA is TGCGCCAGCACCTTAGGGACTAGCGGACCCTACAATGAGCAGTTCTTC.

The CDR3 region has the DNA TGCGCCAGCAGCTTGGGGGAGACCGGGGAGCTGTTTTTT. Encoded protein: CASSLGETGELFF. The rearrangement joins TRBV5-1 to TRBJ2-2, with D possibly being TRBD2 (5 bases). Trimming took 0 bases from V and 5 from J, leaving 5 bases between them. The CDR3 runs 13 residues. Germline V gene lookup returns CDR1 SGHRS and CDR2 YFSETQ.

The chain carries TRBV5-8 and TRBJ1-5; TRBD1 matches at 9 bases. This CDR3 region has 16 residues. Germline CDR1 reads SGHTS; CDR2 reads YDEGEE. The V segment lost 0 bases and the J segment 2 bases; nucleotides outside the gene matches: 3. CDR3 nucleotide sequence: TGTGCCAGCAGCTTGGACAGGGGGCTAGGCAATCAGCCCCAGCATTTT. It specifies CASSLDRGLGNQPQHF.

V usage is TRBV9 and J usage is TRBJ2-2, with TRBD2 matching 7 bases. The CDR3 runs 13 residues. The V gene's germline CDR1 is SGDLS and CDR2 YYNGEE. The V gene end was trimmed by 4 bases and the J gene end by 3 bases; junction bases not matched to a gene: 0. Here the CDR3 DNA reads TGTGCCAGCAGCCGGGGGGACACCGGGGAGCTGTTTTTT. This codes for CASSRGDTGELFF. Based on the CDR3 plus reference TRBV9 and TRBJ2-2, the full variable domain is DSGVTQTPKHLITATGQRVTLRCSPRSGDLSVYWYQQSLDQGLQFLIQYYNGEERAKGNILERFSAQQFPDLHSELNLSSLELGDSALYFCASSRGDTGELFFGEGSRLTVL.

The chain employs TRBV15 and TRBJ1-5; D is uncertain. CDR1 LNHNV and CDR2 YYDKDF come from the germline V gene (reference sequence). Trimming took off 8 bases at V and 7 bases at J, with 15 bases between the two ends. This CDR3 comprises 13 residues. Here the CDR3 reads CATAAGNGQPQHF. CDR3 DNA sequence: TGTGCCACCGCGGCGGGGAATGGCCAGCCCCAGCATTTT.

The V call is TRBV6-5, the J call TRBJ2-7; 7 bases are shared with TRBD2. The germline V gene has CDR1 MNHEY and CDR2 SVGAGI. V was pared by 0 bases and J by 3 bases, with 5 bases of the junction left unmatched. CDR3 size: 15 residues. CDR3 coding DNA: TGTGCCAGCAGTTACTCTGGTAGGGAGGGCTACGAGCAGTACTTC. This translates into CASSYSGREGYEQYF.

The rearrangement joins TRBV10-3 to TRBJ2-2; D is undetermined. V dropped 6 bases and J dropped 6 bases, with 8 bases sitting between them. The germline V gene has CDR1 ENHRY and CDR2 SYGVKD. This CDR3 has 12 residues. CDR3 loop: CAIRARSGELFF. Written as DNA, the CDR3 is TGTGCCATCAGAGCGCGCTCCGGGGAGCTGTTTTTT.

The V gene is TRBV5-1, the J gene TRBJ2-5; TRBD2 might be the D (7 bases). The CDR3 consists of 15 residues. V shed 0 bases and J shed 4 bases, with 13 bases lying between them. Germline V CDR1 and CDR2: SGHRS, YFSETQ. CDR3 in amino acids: CASSLVGGPGETQYF. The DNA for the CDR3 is TGCGCCAGCAGCTTGGTGGGGGGGCCGGGAGAGACCCAGTACTTC.

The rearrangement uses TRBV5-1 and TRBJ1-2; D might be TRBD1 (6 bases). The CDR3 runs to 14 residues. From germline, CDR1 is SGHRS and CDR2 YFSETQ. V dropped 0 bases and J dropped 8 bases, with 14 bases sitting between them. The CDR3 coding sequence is TGCGCCAGCAGCTTGGAACAGGGAGGGAGAGGCTACACCTTC. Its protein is CASSLEQGGRGYTF.

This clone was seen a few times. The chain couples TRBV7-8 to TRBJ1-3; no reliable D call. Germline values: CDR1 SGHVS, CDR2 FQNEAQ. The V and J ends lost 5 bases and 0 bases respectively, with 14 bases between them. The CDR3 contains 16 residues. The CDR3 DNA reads TGTGCCAGCAGCCCCGGGTGGCGCTACTCTGGAAACACCATATATTTT. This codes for CASSPGWRYSGNTIYF.

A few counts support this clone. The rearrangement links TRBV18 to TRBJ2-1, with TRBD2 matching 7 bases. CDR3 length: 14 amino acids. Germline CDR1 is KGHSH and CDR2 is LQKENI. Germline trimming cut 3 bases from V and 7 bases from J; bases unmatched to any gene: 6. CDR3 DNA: TGTGCCAGCTCACCCCCCCCGGGGGGTAATGAGCAGTTCTTC. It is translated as CASSPPPGGNEQFF. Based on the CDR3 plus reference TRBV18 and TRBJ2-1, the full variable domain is NAGVMQNPRHLVRRRGQEARLRCSPMKGHSHVYWYRQLPEEGLKFMVYLQKENIIDESGMPKERFSAEFPKEGPSILRIQQVVRGDSAAYFCASSPPPGGNEQFFGPGTRLTVL.

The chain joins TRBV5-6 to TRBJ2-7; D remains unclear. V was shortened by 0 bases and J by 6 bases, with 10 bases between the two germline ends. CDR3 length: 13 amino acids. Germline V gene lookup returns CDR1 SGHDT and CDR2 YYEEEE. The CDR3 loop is CASSLAEVSEQYF. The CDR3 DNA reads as TGTGCCAGCAGCTTGGCCGAGGTGAGCGAGCAGTACTTC.

The CDR3 is CSSLRLGQDQETQYF. The CDR3 bases are TGCAGCTCGCTGCGTTTGGGACAGGACCAAGAGACCCAGTACTTC. This chain joins TRBV29-1 and TRBJ2-5, with 8 bases lining up with TRBD1. The CDR3 extends over 15 amino acids. Trimming cost V 8 bases and J 0 bases; bases outside gene matches: 11. Germline CDR1 reads SQVTM; CDR2 reads ANQGSEA.

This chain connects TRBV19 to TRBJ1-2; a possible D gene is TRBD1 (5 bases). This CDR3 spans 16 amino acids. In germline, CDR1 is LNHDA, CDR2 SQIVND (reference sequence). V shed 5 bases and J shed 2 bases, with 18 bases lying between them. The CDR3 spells CASSAGLPPRNYGYTF. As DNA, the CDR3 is TGTGCCAGTAGTGCGGGACTCCCCCCAAGGAACTATGGCTACACCTTC.

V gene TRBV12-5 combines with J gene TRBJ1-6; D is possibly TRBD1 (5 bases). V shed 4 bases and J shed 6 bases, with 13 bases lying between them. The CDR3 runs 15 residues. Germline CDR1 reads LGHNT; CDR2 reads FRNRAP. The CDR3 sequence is CASGSETAPNSPLHF. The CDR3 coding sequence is TGTGCTAGTGGTTCCGAGACAGCTCCTAATTCACCCCTCCACTTT.